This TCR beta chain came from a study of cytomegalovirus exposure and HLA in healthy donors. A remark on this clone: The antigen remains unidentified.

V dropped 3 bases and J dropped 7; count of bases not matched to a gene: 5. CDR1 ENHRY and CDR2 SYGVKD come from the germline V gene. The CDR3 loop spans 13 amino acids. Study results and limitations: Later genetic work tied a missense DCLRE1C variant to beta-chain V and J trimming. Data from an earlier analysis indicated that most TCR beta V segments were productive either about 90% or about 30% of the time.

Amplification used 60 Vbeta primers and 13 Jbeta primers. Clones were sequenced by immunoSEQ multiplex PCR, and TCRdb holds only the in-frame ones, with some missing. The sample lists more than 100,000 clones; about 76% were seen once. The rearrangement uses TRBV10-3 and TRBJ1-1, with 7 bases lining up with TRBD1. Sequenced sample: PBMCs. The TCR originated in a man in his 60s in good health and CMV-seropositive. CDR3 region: CAISEGGVGEAFF. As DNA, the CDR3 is TGTGCCATCAGTGAAGGGGGCGTTGGTGAAGCTTTCTTT.